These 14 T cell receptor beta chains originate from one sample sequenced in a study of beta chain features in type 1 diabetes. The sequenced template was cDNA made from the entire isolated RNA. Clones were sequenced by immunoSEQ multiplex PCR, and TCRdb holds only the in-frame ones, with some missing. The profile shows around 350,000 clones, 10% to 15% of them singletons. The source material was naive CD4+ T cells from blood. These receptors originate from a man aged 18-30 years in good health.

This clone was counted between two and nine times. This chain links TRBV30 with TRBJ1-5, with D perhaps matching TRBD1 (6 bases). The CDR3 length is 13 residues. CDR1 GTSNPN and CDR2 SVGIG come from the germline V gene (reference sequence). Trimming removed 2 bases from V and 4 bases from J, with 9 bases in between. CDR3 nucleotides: TGTGCCTGGAGTCGCCAGGGGAATCAGCCCCAGCATTTT. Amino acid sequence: CAWSRQGNQPQHF.

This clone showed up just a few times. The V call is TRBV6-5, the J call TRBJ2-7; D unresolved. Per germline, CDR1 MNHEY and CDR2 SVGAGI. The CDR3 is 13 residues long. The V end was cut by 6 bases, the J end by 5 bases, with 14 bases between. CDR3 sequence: CASSQTGVHEQYF. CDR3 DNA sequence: TGTGCCAGCAGCCAAACGGGTGTCCACGAGCAGTACTTC.

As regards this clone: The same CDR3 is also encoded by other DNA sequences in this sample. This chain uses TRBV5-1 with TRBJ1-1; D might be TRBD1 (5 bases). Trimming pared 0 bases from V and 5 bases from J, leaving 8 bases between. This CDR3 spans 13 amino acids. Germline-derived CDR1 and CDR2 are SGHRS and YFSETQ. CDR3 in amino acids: CASSLDGATEAFF. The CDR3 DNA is TGCGCCAGCAGCTTGGATGGGGCAACTGAAGCTTTCTTT. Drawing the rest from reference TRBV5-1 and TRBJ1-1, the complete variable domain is KAGVTQTPRYLIKTRGQQVTLSCSPISGHRSVSWYQQTPGQGLQFLFEYFSETQRNKGNFPGRFSGRQFSNSRSEMNVSTLELGDSALYLCASSLDGATEAFFGQGTRLTVV.

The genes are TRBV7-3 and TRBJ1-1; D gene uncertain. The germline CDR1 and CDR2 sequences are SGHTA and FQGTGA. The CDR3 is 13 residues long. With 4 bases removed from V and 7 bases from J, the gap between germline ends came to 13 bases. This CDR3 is CASSWRADSEAFF. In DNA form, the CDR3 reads TGTGCCAGCAGCTGGAGGGCCGATAGTGAAGCTTTCTTT.

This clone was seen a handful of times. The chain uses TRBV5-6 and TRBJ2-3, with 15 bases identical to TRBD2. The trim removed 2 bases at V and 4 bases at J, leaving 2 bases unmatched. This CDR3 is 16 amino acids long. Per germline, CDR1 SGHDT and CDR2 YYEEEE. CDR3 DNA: TGTGCCAGCAGCTTTGGACTAGCGGGGGGGCCAGATACGCAGTATTTT. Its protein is CASSFGLAGGPDTQYF.

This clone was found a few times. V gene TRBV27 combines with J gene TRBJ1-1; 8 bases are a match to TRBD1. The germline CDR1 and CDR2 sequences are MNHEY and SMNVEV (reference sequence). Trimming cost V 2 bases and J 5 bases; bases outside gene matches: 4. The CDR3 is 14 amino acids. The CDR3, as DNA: TGTGCCAGCAGTTTAGAGACAGGGGTGACTGAAGCTTTCTTT. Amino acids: CASSLETGVTEAFF.

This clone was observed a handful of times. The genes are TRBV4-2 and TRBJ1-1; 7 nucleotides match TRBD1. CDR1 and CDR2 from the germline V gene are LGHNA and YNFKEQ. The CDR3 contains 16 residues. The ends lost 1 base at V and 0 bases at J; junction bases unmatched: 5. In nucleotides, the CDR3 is TGTGCCAGCAGCCAAGCCCGAACAGGGGTGAACACTGAAGCTTTCTTT. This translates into CASSQARTGVNTEAFF.

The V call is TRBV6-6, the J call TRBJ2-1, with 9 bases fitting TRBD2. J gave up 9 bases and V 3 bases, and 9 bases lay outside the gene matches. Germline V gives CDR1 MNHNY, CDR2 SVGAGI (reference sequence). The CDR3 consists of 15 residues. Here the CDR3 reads CASSYRRGGSGEQFF. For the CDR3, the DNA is TGTGCCAGCAGTTATCGGCGGGGGGGCAGTGGTGAGCAGTTCTTC.

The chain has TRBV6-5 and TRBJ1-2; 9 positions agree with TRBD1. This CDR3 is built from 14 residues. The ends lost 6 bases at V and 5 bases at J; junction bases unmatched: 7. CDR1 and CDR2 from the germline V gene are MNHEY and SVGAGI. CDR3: CASRHRGLDYGYTF. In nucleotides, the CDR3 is TGTGCCAGCAGACACAGGGGGCTTGATTATGGCTACACCTTC.

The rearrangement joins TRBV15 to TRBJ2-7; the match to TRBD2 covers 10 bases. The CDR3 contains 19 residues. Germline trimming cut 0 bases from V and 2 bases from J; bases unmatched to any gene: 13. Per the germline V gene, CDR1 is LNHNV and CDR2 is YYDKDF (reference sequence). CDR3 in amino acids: CATSRDIPLAGVRTYEQYF. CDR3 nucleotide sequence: TGTGCCACCAGCAGAGATATCCCCCTAGCGGGAGTGAGGACCTACGAGCAGTACTTC.

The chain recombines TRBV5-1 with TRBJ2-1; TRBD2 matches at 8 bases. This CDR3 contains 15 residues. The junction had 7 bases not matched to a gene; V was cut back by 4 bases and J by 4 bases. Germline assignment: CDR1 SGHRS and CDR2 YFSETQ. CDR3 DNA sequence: TGCGCCAGCAGCCTCAGCGGGGGAGTATACAATGAGCAGTTCTTC. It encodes CASSLSGGVYNEQFF.

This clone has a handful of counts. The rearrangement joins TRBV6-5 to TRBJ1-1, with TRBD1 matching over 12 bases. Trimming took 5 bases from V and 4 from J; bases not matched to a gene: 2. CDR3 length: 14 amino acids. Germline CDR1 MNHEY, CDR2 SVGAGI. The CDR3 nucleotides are TGTGCCAGCAGTAAGGGACAGGGGGCCACTGAAGCTTTCTTT. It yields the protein CASSKGQGATEAFF.

The CDR3 DNA sequence: TGTGCCAGCAGCTCGGAGGGATCCCCATCCTACGAGCAGTACTTC. Its translation: CASSSEGSPSYEQYF. This sequence joins TRBV5-5 and TRBJ2-7; tentative D call: TRBD2 (6 bases). The CDR3 loop spans 15 amino acids. CDR1 and CDR2 (germline): SGHKS, YYEKEE (reference sequence). Trimming left V 3 bases short and J 1 base short, with 14 bases between.

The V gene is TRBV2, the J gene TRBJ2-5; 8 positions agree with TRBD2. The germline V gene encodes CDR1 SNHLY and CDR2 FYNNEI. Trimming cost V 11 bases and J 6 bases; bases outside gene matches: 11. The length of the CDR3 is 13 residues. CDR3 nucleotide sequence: TGTGCCGCCGGGACTAGGACTTTGCAGACCCAGTACTTC. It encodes CAAGTRTLQTQYF. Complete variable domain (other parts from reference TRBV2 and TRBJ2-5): EPEVTQTPSHQVTQMGQEVILRCVPISNHLYFYWYRQILGQKVEFLVSFYNNEISEKSEIFDDQFSVERPDGSNFTLKIRSTKLEDSAMYFCAAGTRTLQTQYFGPGTRLLVL.